The TCR beta chain described here comes from a study of CD8 T cells in Susac syndrome. Study results and caveats: Clonal expansion of CD8+ cells in Susac peaked in TEMRA cells (and in active patients).

The germline V gene has CDR1 MDHEN and CDR2 SYDVKM. The germline V and J ends were trimmed by 6 bases and 2 bases, with 14 bases remaining between them. The CDR3 is made up of 14 amino acids. With random hexamers, reverse transcription was performed on about 0.5 to 1 ug of RNA. The authors amplified TCR beta CDR3 across 54 Vbeta and 13 Jbeta using immunoSEQ multiplex PCR. TCRdb re-derived calls from the immunoSEQ multiplex PCR reads in MiXCR, one entry per CDR3 protein. The data contain tens of thousands of distinct CDR3 sequences, 95% of them singletons. The authors sequenced TCR beta from blood CD8+ and CD4+ T cells. The patients with Susac syndrome were individuals who fulfilled the recently defined diagnostic criteria for disease that was either definite or probable. Regarding this clonotype: Its specificity is unknown.

The sequenced sample consisted of CD8+ T cells from PBMCs. This chain joins TRBV28 and TRBJ2-7; a weak D match, TRBD1 (6 bases). The clonotype comes from a human donor with Susac syndrome. The CDR3 DNA reads TGTGCCAGCAGCATTCTCGGACAGCCCTACGAGCAGTACTTC. Its translation: CASSILGQPYEQYF.